This TCR beta chain was identified during a study of T cell responses to AZD1222 COVID-19 vaccine. A note on this clone: Its antigen is unknown.

General study results and limits: Seropositive AZD1222 recipients at baseline numbered only 6 or 7.

Data came from immunoSEQ multiplex PCR; TCRdb stores just in-frame clones and leaves some out. The sample includes 100,000 or so clones, about 88% seen only once; the top ten take about 14%. The CDR3 consists of 15 residues. Between the trimmed V and J ends, which lost 5 bases and 1 base, there was a span of 15 bases. Germline V gives CDR1 MDHEN, CDR2 SYDVKM. The TCR sequence derives from an adult in good health. This chain links TRBV28 with TRBJ2-7; D gene unclear. The sequencing used peripheral blood, collected on day 0 of AZD1222 vaccination. CDR3 DNA sequence: TGTGCCAGCAGTCTCAAGACGGGTAGGTCCTACGAGCAGTACTTC. This sequence encodes CASSLKTGRSYEQYF.